This TCR beta chain was recovered during a study of blood T cell repertoires in COVID-19. As for the study in general: COVID-19 samples from acute and convalescent phases originated in the United States, Italy and Spain. Sources were T cells, B-cell-depleted T cells, or PBMCs; the material itself was cDNA or gDNA.

One Seattle source followed patients from active infection through their disease course. V was trimmed by 4 bases and J by 3 bases, leaving 10 bases between them. Germline assignment: CDR1 MNHEY and CDR2 SMNVEV (reference sequence). The CDR3 extends over 13 amino acids. The authors' processing: Amplification with reference gene primers provided the estimates of nucleated cell counts. The table came from immunoSEQ multiplex PCR; TCRdb's copy has only in-frame clones and leaves some out. V, J and clone size derive from that table, while D and trimming were established from the DNA sequence. Altogether approximately 150,000 clones are present, approximately 91% being singletons, with the ten largest covering almost 5%.

This TCR was sampled from a man aged 18 to 29 with COVID-19, enrolled during active disease. Sequencing was performed on peripheral blood. The chain couples TRBV27 to TRBJ2-7; D is unresolved. CDR3 DNA: TGTGCCAGCAGTTCCCCCAGGATCTACGAGCAGTACTTC. Translation gives CASSSPRIYEQYF.